This TCR beta chain was retrieved from a study of blood T cell repertoires in COVID-19. Across the study: T cells, B-cell-depleted T cells, or PBMCs supplied cDNA or gDNA.

Notes on this clone: Other DNA sequences within the sample encode an identical CDR3.

Original handling: Amplifying reference gene primers gave estimates of nucleated cell counts. Generated by immunoSEQ multiplex PCR, the TCRdb table keeps only in-frame clones and is missing some. The V and J calls and clone size are taken from that table; D and trimming were inferred from the DNA. Among over 100,000 clones listed, about 78% were seen once. The CDR3 spans 14 residues. Germline V gene lookup returns CDR1 SGHDT and CDR2 YYEEEE. The V gene end was trimmed by 2 bases and the J gene end by 4 bases; junction bases not matched to a gene: 2. The V gene is TRBV5-6, the J gene TRBJ2-7; 11 bases align to TRBD1. The TCR originated in a human donor in a cohort sampled during active or convalescent COVID-19. The sample comprised peripheral blood. The CDR3: CASSFGTGGYEQYF. CDR3 sequence (DNA): TGTGCCAGCAGCTTCGGGACAGGGGGTTACGAGCAGTACTTC.